Sequencing of this T cell receptor beta chain was carried out in a study of OX40 agonist ivuxolimab in advanced cancers. The wider study: Every 2 weeks, patients received ivuxolimab intravenously, dosed at 0.01 to 10 mg/kg. Among those treated, three patients had partial responses, one with hepatocellular carcinoma and two with cutaneous melanoma.

People who had autoimmune disease history or systemic immunosuppression were excluded. The CDR3 is 15 amino acids. V lost 3 bases and J lost 10; bases outside the gene matches: 7. In germline, CDR1 is SGHNT, CDR2 YYREEE (reference sequence). This clone was counted a few times. The antigen remains undetermined. This table comes from immunoSEQ multiplex PCR, and its TCRdb copy is limited to in-frame clones, with some not included. The sample includes tens of thousands of clones, approximately 89% of them seen just once. Whole-study results and caveats: What antigens the expanded peripheral T cells recognized was never established.

The sample consisted of CD4+ or CD8+ T cells sorted from blood, taken in a trial of the OX40 agonist ivuxolimab. The rearrangement links TRBV5-4 to TRBJ1-6, with 10 bases that match TRBD1. The sequence was collected from an adult with an advanced solid tumor such as melanoma, head and neck, liver or kidney cancer. This CDR3 is CASSSDRGDGSPLHF. CDR3 coding DNA: TGTGCCAGCAGCTCGGACAGGGGGGATGGCTCACCCCTCCACTTT.